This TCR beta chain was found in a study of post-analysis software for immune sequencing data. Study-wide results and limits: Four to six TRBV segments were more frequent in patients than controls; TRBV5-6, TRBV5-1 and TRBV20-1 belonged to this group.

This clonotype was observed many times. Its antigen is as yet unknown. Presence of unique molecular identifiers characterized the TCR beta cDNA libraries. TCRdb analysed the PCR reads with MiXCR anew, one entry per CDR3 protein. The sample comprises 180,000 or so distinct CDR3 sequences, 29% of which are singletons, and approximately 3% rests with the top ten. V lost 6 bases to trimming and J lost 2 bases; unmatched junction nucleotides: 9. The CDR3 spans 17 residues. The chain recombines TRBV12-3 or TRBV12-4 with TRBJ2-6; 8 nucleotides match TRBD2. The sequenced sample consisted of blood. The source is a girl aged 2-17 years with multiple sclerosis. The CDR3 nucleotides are TGTGCCAGCAGCCCCCCGTACGGGGGGGCTGGGGCCAACGTCCTGACTTTC. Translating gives CASSPPYGGAGANVLTF.